These 6 T cell receptor beta chains were sequenced from one sample in a study of T-cell memory formation after mild COVID-19. MiXCR was run by TCRdb on the 5' RACE reads, yielding one entry per CDR3 protein. The data show 110,000 or so distinct CDR3 sequences, 20% to 25% seen once. The sequenced material came from PBMCs or a T cell subset sorted from them (not recorded which). The origin of the receptors is a young man who had mild COVID-19 (a few samples of this study predate the infection). Cell type and time point are not known.

The table lists this clonotype with a few counts. The chain couples TRBV4-1 to TRBJ2-1; TRBD2 matches 16 bases. V was clipped by 0 bases and J by 8 bases; unmatched bases: 1. Per germline, CDR1 MGHRA and CDR2 YSYEKL. The CDR3 is 16 residues long. CDR3 in DNA: TGCGCCAGCAGCCAAGAGGGGACTAGCGGGGGGGATGAGCAGTTCTTC. Its protein product is CASSQEGTSGGDEQFF.

The chain recombines TRBV19 with TRBJ2-6; no reliable D call. V was cut by 1 base and J by 2 bases, with 3 bases left in between. The germline CDR1 and CDR2 sequences are LNHDA and SQIVND (reference sequence). There are 14 residues in the CDR3. The CDR3, as DNA: TGTGCCAGTAGTATAGTAGCTGGGGCCAACGTCCTGACTTTC. Translation: CASSIVAGANVLTF.

As DNA, the CDR3 is TGCAGTGCTAGGTCCAGTACAGGCAATGAGCAGTTCTTC. The encoded protein is CSARSSTGNEQFF. The rearrangement uses TRBV20-1 and TRBJ2-1; tentatively, D is TRBD1 (5 bases). The CDR3 length is 13 residues. The V gene lost 3 bases and the J gene lost 6 bases, with 12 bases spanning the gap. Germline V lookup: CDR1 DFQATT, CDR2 SNEGSKA (reference sequence).

This chain links TRBV7-8 with TRBJ1-1; D unclear. The germline V gene has CDR1 SGHVS and CDR2 FQNEAQ. The CDR3 totals 13 residues. With 5 bases removed from V and 1 base from J, the gap between germline ends came to 8 bases. The CDR3 reads CASSPTANTEAFF. The CDR3 DNA is TGTGCCAGCAGCCCTACAGCGAACACTGAAGCTTTCTTT.

V usage is TRBV7-9 and J usage is TRBJ2-7; 8 positions agree with TRBD2. Germline V gene lookup returns CDR1 SEHNR and CDR2 FQNEAQ (reference sequence). The CDR3 is made up of 20 amino acids. V lost 7 bases to trimming and J lost 0 bases; unmatched junction nucleotides: 23. CDR3 region: CASTPSSPAPGLGSSYEQYV. As DNA, the CDR3 is TGTGCCAGCACTCCCTCCTCCCCCGCGCCGGGACTAGGGAGCTCCTACGAGCAGTACGTC.

This clonotype was counted only a few times. The chain's CDR3 is CSVASGLAGVNEQFF. The CDR3, as DNA: TGCAGCGTTGCAAGCGGACTAGCGGGGGTCAATGAGCAGTTCTTC. The J gene is TRBJ2-1, the V gene TRBV29-1; 13 positions agree with TRBD2. Trimming removed 4 bases from V and 6 bases from J; junction bases left unmatched: 6. Germline V gene lookup returns CDR1 SQVTM and CDR2 ANQGSEA. This CDR3 region has 15 residues.